The entry that follows covers one T cell receptor (beta chain) sequence. What it binds is unknown. The sample originates from a study of PD-1 blockade in classical Hodgkin lymphoma. This table comes from immunoSEQ multiplex PCR, and its TCRdb copy is limited to in-frame clones, with some not included. The sample has about 98,000 clones, around nine tenths seen once; the top ten hold 2.8%. Broader study findings: Newly diagnosed patients were said to have less baseline TCR diversity than healthy donors did. Individuals initiating nivolumab under 1 year after ASCT were excluded. A significant rise in TCR diversity was seen by C4D1 for CD4+ cells but not for CD8+ cells. Newly diagnosed patients had diversity similar to the baseline diversity of complete responders.

The CDR3 sequence is 15 residues long. V lost 7 bases, J lost 4 bases, and 16 bases lay in between. Looked up from germline, CDR1 is MNHEY and CDR2 is SVGAGI. Every patient experienced relapse after autologous stem cell transplantation, and brentuximab vedotin exposure varied. The input for sequencing was peripheral blood mononuclear cells (PBMCs), taken at baseline. The genes are TRBV6-5 and TRBJ2-2; weak D call: TRBD1 (6 bases). The origin of this receptor is a human donor with classical Hodgkin lymphoma. The CDR3 region has the DNA TGTGCCAGCACCCCCGCGACAGGAATCACCGGGGAGCTGTTTTTT. Residues: CASTPATGITGELFF.